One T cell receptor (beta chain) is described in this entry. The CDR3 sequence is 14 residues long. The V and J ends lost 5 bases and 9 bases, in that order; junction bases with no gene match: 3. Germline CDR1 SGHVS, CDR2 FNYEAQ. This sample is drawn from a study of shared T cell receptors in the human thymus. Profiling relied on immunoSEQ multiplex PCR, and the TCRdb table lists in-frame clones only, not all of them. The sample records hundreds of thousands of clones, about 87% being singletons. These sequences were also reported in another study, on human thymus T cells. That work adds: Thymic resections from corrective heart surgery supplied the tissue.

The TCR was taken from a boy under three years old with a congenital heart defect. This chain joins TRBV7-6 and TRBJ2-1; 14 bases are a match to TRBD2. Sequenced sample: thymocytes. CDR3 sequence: CASSPGLAGGEQFF. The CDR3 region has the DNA TGTGCCAGCAGCCCAGGACTAGCGGGAGGTGAGCAGTTCTTC. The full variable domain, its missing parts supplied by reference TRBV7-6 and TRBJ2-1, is GAGVSQSPRYKVTKRGQDVALRCDPISGHVSLYWYRQALGQGPEFLTYFNYEAQQDKSGLPNDRFSAERPEGSISTLTIQRTEQRDSAMYRCASSPGLAGGEQFFGPGTRLTVL.